This T cell receptor (beta chain) is from a study of blood T cell repertoires in COVID-19. Study-level information: COVID-19 samples collected from the United States, Italy and Spain covered acute and convalescent phases. T cells, B-cell-depleted T cells, or PBMCs supplied cDNA or gDNA.

In the source study's methods: Amplification of reference gene primers provided the estimated nucleated cell counts. Using immunoSEQ multiplex PCR, the repertoire was profiled, and TCRdb retains in-frame clones only, with some absent. V and J calls and clone size are as listed in that table; D and trimming were resolved from the DNA. Of about 200,000 clones detected, approximately 84% appear once; the ten largest clones hold 4.5% to 5%. This CDR3 spans 15 amino acids. CDR1 and CDR2 from the germline V gene are SGHKS and YYEKEE (reference sequence). The ends were cut back, 1 base at V and 5 bases at J, with 16 bases in the middle.

The sequence was collected from a woman older than 75 with acute or convalescent COVID-19. Input material: peripheral blood. The rearrangement uses TRBV5-5 and TRBJ2-7, with TRBD2 as a possible D gene (6 bases). CDR3 bases: TGTGCCAGCAGCTTGAACGGCTGGGGGGATAACGAGCAGTACTTC. Its translation: CASSLNGWGDNEQYF.